A selection of T cell receptor beta chains follows, all from one sample in a study of T cell repertoires in cytomegalovirus infection. TCRdb analysed the reads with MiXCR anew, one entry per CDR3 protein. The sample comprises roughly 990,000 distinct CDR3 sequences, around a third of which are singletons, and 11% to 15% rests with the top ten. The antigens these receptors bind are not known. The sequenced sample was cultured CD8+ T cells from PBMCs, obtained from culture after CMV antigen stimulation. The receptors originated from a human donor in good health (CMV status not recorded). Some clones in this sample may be carry-over from other donors' samples. Both conserved end residues are part of each CDR3. Each record gives: D gene, V gene, clone size, J gene, CDR3 protein, CDR3 DNA. A D gene is named only where the DNA matches it firmly. The listing skips clone size in some rows; elsewhere it reads once, few, many or a size class.

>TRBD1|TRBV29-1|few|TRBJ2-7
CSARQGSYEQYF
TGCAGCGCCAGACAGGGCTCCTACGAGCAGTACTTC
>NA|TRBV29-1|NA|TRBJ2-5
CSAKKGRETQYF
TGCAGCGCCAAGAAGGGAAGGGAGACCCAGTACTTC
>TRBD1|TRBV19|NA|TRBJ1-5
CASSRGQSDQPQHF
TGTGCCAGTAGTAGGGGACAGTCGGATCAGCCCCAGCATTTT
>NA|TRBV10-3|NA|TRBJ1-2
CAIRTDRDYGYTF
TGTGCCATCAGGACCGACAGAGACTATGGCTACACCTTC
>NA|TRBV27|NA|TRBJ2-7
CASSPRGRSYEQYF
TGTGCCAGCAGTCCCCGCGGCCGCTCCTACGAGCAGTACTTC
>NA|TRBV27|NA|TRBJ2-1
CATSLAVQGSYNEQFF
TGTGCCACCAGCCTCGCCGTACAGGGTTCCTACAATGAGCAGTTCTTC
>NA|TRBV7-6|many|TRBJ1-3
CASSFETEGNTIYF
TGTGCCAGCAGCTTTGAGACAGAAGGAAACACCATATATTTT
>TRBD1|TRBV4-2|NA|TRBJ1-5
CASSREEGAVLQPQHF
TGTGCCAGCAGCCGGGAGGAGGGGGCCGTCTTACAGCCCCAGCATTTT
>TRBD1|TRBV27|NA|TRBJ2-1
CASSSSGGEVGNEQFF
TGTGCCAGCAGTTCTTCAGGGGGCGAAGTGGGCAATGAGCAGTTCTTC
>NA|TRBV6-5|few|TRBJ2-2
CASSYSELNTGELFF
TGTGCCAGCAGTTACTCTGAATTGAACACCGGGGAGCTGTTTTTT
>NA|TRBV4-1|few|TRBJ2-5
CASSQDTWGRETQYF
TGCGCCAGCAGCCAAGATACATGGGGCCGGGAGACCCAGTACTTC
>NA|TRBV27|once|TRBJ2-1
CASSLSTEITGNEQFF
TGTGCCAGCAGTTTATCGACAGAAATAACCGGGAATGAGCAGTTCTTC
>NA|TRBV7-6|many|TRBJ2-3
CASSLAPPGRTDTQYF
TGTGCCAGCAGCTTAGCTCCTCCGGGGCGCACAGATACGCAGTATTTT